The T cell receptor (beta chain) under discussion was sequenced for a study of T cell repertoires in cytomegalovirus infection. Study-level background: Matching HLA type, along with CMV infection, was indicated by public TCR beta signatures.

This clonotype was observed at least ten times. Its antigen is as yet unknown. General observations from the study: Summed frequency of shared TCR beta families picked out CMV carriers who also had the relevant HLA.

With 6 bases removed from V and 4 bases from J, the gap between germline ends came to 16 bases. CDR3 size: 14 residues. Germline CDR1 MDHEN, CDR2 SYDVKM. From the reads, TCRdb called clonotypes with MiXCR, one entry per CDR3 protein. The sample lists approximately 70,000 distinct CDR3 sequences; around 3.8% were seen once. The clonotype comes from a human donor in good health (CMV status not recorded). Some clones in this sample may be carry-over from other donors' samples. The sequenced sample was PBMCs. The genes are TRBV28 and TRBJ2-7; D remains ambiguous. CDR3 sequence (DNA): TGTGCCAGCAGATCGGCCAACCGCGTTTACGAGCAGTACTTC. Its translation is CASRSANRVYEQYF.